This TCR beta chain was sequenced during a study of spatial heterogeneity in lung cancer. The sample's time point: sample taken at primary tumor resection. The authors sequenced whole RNA from tumor, nontumor lung or frozen PBMC without sorting. This clonotype has more than one count but fewer than ten. The V end lost 0 bases, the J end lost 5 bases, and 12 bases lay between the germline ends. The CDR3 contains 14 residues. In germline, CDR1 is DFQATT, CDR2 SNEGSKA (reference sequence). Each molecule of TCR cDNA was tagged with one unique molecular identifier. TCRdb independently ran MiXCR on the 5' RACE reads; one entry per CDR3 protein. Of 8,000 to 9,000 distinct CDR3 sequences in the sample, around 4.5% are singletons; the top ten hold approximately 30%.

Material: PBMCs, obtained at surgery. The V call is TRBV20-1, the J call TRBJ2-3, with D tentatively TRBD2 (5 bases). This receptor was identified in a male donor with early-stage non-small cell lung cancer. The CDR3 spells CSARDIVGIDTQYF. The DNA for the CDR3 is TGCAGTGCTAGAGATATAGTCGGGATAGATACGCAGTATTTT.